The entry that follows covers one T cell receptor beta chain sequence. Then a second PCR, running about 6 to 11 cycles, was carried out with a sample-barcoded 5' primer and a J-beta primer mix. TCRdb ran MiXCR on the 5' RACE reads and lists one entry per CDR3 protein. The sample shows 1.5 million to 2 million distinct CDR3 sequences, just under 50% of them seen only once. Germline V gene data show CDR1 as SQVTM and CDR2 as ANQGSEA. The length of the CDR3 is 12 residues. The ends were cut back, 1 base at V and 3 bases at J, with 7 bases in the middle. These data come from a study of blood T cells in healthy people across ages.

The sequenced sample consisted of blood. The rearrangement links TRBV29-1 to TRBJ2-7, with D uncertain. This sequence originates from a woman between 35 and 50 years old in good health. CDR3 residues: CSVEVADYEQYF. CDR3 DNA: TGCAGCGTTGAAGTTGCCGACTACGAGCAGTACTTC.